This TCR beta chain was retrieved from a study of blood T cell repertoires in COVID-19. This table comes from immunoSEQ multiplex PCR, and its TCRdb copy is limited to in-frame clones, with some not included. The data hold 75,000 or so clones, with 70% to 90% observed a single time. V was pared by 1 base and J by 2 bases, with 8 bases between. Germline CDR1 and CDR2: SGHVS and FNYEAQ. The CDR3 consists of 14 residues. Sequenced sample: peripheral blood. The receptor was isolated from a woman older than 75 with acute or convalescent COVID-19. The chain uses TRBV7-6 and TRBJ1-1; the D gene is possibly TRBD1 (5 bases). CDR3: CASSLGRANTEAFF. CDR3 in DNA: TGTGCCAGCAGCTTAGGCAGGGCCAACACTGAAGCTTTCTTT.